Below are 26 T cell receptor beta chains sequenced from a single sample in a study of CD8+ T cells in alopecia areata. The treatment denotes: oral pan-JAK inhibitor, 5-10 mg twice daily. Sequencing relied on a cDNA template that was reverse transcribed from extracted RNA. Assay used: immunoSEQ multiplex PCR; TCRdb lists only in-frame clones, some missing. Of hundreds of thousands of clones listed, around 66% are singletons. The sequenced sample was CD4+ T cells sorted from blood, obtained around week 46, from a patient treated with tofacitinib. The origin of the receptors is a human donor with alopecia areata.

This clone came up a few times. The rearrangement joins TRBV9 to TRBJ2-7, with 7 bases lining up with TRBD2. The germline CDR1 and CDR2 sequences are SGDLS and YYNGEE. The CDR3 spans 14 residues. J gave up 2 bases and V 2 bases, and 4 bases lay outside the gene matches. DNA for the CDR3: TGTGCCAGCAGCGTTGGACTAGTCCCCTACGAGCAGTACTTC. Its translation: CASSVGLVPYEQYF.

The J gene is TRBJ1-1, the V gene TRBV2; tentative D call: TRBD1 (5 bases). CDR1 and CDR2 from the germline V gene are SNHLY and FYNNEI. The CDR3 loop spans 14 amino acids. The V end lost 6 bases, the J end lost 8 bases, and 19 bases lay between the germline ends. The CDR3 nucleotides read TGTGCCAGCAGAAGGGGAGGCACAGTGGCCGAAGCTTTCTTT. Encoded protein: CASRRGGTVAEAFF.

The gene calls are TRBV15 and TRBJ2-1; no clear D gene. Germline values: CDR1 LNHNV, CDR2 YYDKDF (reference sequence). This CDR3 region has 17 residues. V was clipped by 0 bases and J by 4 bases, with 16 bases between them. The CDR3 nucleotides read TGTGCCACCAGCAGAGATCAAGTAACTTTATATTACAATGAGCAGTTCTTC. It specifies CATSRDQVTLYYNEQFF.

This clone has just a few counts. The genes are TRBV14 and TRBJ2-2; D perhaps matches TRBD1 (5 bases). V lost 2 bases and J 4 bases, leaving 8 bases between the germline ends. The V gene's germline CDR1 is SGHDN and CDR2 FVKESK. This CDR3 is built from 14 residues. Here the CDR3 reads CASSQQGITGELFF. The CDR3 region has the DNA TGTGCCAGCAGCCAACAGGGAATCACCGGGGAGCTGTTTTTT. The full variable domain, rest sourced from reference TRBV14 and TRBJ2-2, is EAGVTQFPSHSVIEKGQTVTLRCDPISGHDNLYWYRRVMGKEIKFLLHFVKESKQDESGMPNNRFLAERTGGTYSTLKVQPAELEDSGVYFCASSQQGITGELFFGEGSRLTVL.

CDR3: CASSKGVSQYF. CDR3 nucleotide sequence: TGTGCCAGCAGTAAGGGTGTCTCGCAGTACTTC. The rearrangement joins TRBV27 to TRBJ2-7; D gene ambiguous. The germline gives CDR1 MNHEY, CDR2 SMNVEV (reference sequence). V lost 5 bases and J 9 bases, leaving 11 bases between the germline ends. CDR3 length: 11 amino acids.

The V gene is TRBV5-6, the J gene TRBJ1-1; TRBD1 is a possible D gene (6 bases). There are 15 residues in the CDR3. The V gene lost 5 bases and the J gene lost 4 bases, with 18 bases spanning the gap. Germline CDR1 reads SGHDT; CDR2 reads YYEEEE. CDR3 in amino acids: CASRRLQGPFTEAFF. The CDR3 bases are TGTGCCAGCAGACGTTTACAGGGACCGTTCACTGAAGCTTTCTTT.

This chain connects TRBV19 to TRBJ2-1, with 7 bases matching TRBD1. Per germline, CDR1 LNHDA and CDR2 SQIVND (reference sequence). V trimming: 8 bases; J trimming: 0 bases; junction bases outside the gene matches: 13. The CDR3 length is 17 residues. CDR3 sequence (DNA): TGTGCCAGTGGTGAGCGAGGGGGCCCACCCTCCTACAATGAGCAGTTCTTC. Translated: CASGERGGPPSYNEQFF.

There are a few counts of this clone. The V call is TRBV5-5, the J call TRBJ1-6, with D possibly TRBD1 on 5 matching bases. CDR3 length equals 15 residues. V shed 1 base and J shed 10 bases, with 15 bases lying between them. Per the germline V gene, CDR1 is SGHKS and CDR2 is YYEKEE (reference sequence). The CDR3 region has the DNA TGTGCCAGCAGCTTGACCGGCAGGGTGGAATCACCCCTCCACTTT. Translation: CASSLTGRVESPLHF.

The genes are TRBV30 and TRBJ2-1; perhaps TRBD2 as D (5 bases). The CDR3 spans 15 residues. Trimming pared 3 bases from V and 0 bases from J, leaving 12 bases between. Germline CDR1 is GTSNPN and CDR2 is SVGIG (reference sequence). CDR3 bases: TGTGCCTGGAGACTGACGGGGAGCTCCTACAATGAGCAGTTCTTC. This translates into CAWRLTGSSYNEQFF.

The V call is TRBV7-8, the J call TRBJ2-5; possible D gene TRBD2, 6 bases. The germline V gene has CDR1 SGHVS and CDR2 FQNEAQ. Trimming left V 0 bases short and J 5 bases short, with 13 bases between. The CDR3 has 15 residues. The CDR3: CASSLAERGSETQYF. CDR3 nucleotide sequence: TGTGCCAGCAGCTTAGCTGAACGGGGGTCGGAGACCCAGTACTTC.

V and J are TRBV27 and TRBJ1-5; D call uncertain. Germline V gene data show CDR1 as MNHEY and CDR2 as SMNVEV (reference sequence). With 4 bases removed from V and 6 bases from J, the gap between germline ends came to 10 bases. CDR3 length: 13 amino acids. The CDR3 DNA is TGTGCCAGCAGTTCCTCGGTAATTCAGCCCCAGCATTTT. It encodes CASSSSVIQPQHF.

The chain recombines TRBV15 with TRBJ2-5, with 7 bases identical to TRBD2. Germline CDR1 is LNHNV and CDR2 is YYDKDF (reference sequence). The trim removed 4 bases at V and 5 bases at J, leaving 10 bases unmatched. The CDR3 spans 15 residues. The CDR3 DNA reads as TGTGCCACCAGCATTGCGCCCGGGGGGTGGGAGACCCAGTACTTC. The encoded protein is CATSIAPGGWETQYF.

The rearrangement links TRBV29-1 to TRBJ2-7; 12 bases agree with TRBD1. Per the germline V gene, CDR1 is SQVTM and CDR2 is ANQGSEA. J gave up 6 bases and V 6 bases, and 6 bases lay outside the gene matches. CDR3 length: 13 residues. The DNA of the CDR3 is TGCAGCGTCTTCGGGACAGGGGGCCTCGAGCAGTACTTC. Translation gives CSVFGTGGLEQYF.

The chain recombines TRBV1 with TRBJ2-7; the table's TRBD2 call for D was not verified on the DNA. TRBV1 is tagged as a pseudogene. The CDR3 is made up of 17 amino acids. CDR3 protein: CTSSLGLAGGKSYEQYF. The CDR3, as DNA: TGCACCAGCAGCTTGGGACTAGCGGGGGGGAAAAGTTACGAGCAGTACTTC.

V and J are TRBV2 and TRBJ1-1, with 7 bases fitting TRBD1. Per germline, CDR1 SNHLY and CDR2 FYNNEI. This CDR3 region has 12 residues. Trimming removed 6 bases from V and 8 bases from J; junction bases left unmatched: 6. The CDR3 loop reads CASRLTGLEAFF. The CDR3 nucleotides read TGTGCCAGCAGGTTGACAGGGCTGGAAGCTTTCTTT.

This clone turned up a few times. This chain connects TRBV5-1 to TRBJ1-2; 8 bases are shared with TRBD1. Germline-derived CDR1 and CDR2 are SGHRS and YFSETQ. The CDR3 length is 13 residues. V gave up 4 bases and J gave up 8 bases; unmatched junction bases: 7. The CDR3: CASSTGTGKGYTF. In DNA, the CDR3 is TGCGCCAGCAGCACCGGGACAGGAAAGGGCTACACCTTC.

Of note for this clone: Distinct nucleotide sequences in the sample also encode this CDR3. The genes are TRBV29-1 and TRBJ1-1; D uncertain. CDR1 is SQVTM and CDR2 is ANQGSEA in the germline V gene. This CDR3 region has 12 residues. Trimming shortened V by 4 bases and J by 1 base, and 7 bases separated the two germline ends. CDR3 residues: CSVGGPNTEAFF. CDR3 DNA: TGCAGCGTTGGTGGTCCGAACACTGAAGCTTTCTTT.

The V gene is TRBV9, the J gene TRBJ1-6, with 8 nucleotides matching TRBD1. This CDR3 region has 15 residues. Germline trimming cut 3 bases from V and 6 bases from J; bases unmatched to any gene: 5. Germline CDR1 is SGDLS and CDR2 is YYNGEE. The CDR3 is CASSAGQEINSPLHF. CDR3 coding DNA: TGTGCCAGCAGCGCGGGACAGGAGATTAATTCACCCCTCCACTTT.

The CDR3 loop is CSVGVSGASYEQYF. CDR3 in DNA: TGCAGCGTTGGGGTAAGCGGGGCCTCCTACGAGCAGTACTTC. The chain joins TRBV29-1 to TRBJ2-7, with TRBD2 identical over 7 bases. V shed 4 bases, J shed 0 bases, and the junction held 6 bases outside the gene matches. Germline V CDR1 and CDR2: SQVTM, ANQGSEA. The length of the CDR3 is 14 residues.

This clone was found a few times. V gene TRBV29-1 combines with J gene TRBJ1-2, with D possibly TRBD1 on 5 matching bases. The CDR3 has 11 amino acids. V was shortened by 4 bases and J by 7 bases, with 10 bases between the two germline ends. In germline, CDR1 is SQVTM, CDR2 ANQGSEA. CDR3 sequence: CSVGGAAGYTF. CDR3 in DNA: TGCAGCGTTGGAGGGGCGGCTGGCTACACCTTC.

This chain joins TRBV10-3 and TRBJ2-7; TRBD1 might be the D (6 bases). This CDR3 comprises 13 residues. Trimming took 4 bases from V and 2 from J, leaving 9 bases between them. Germline loops: CDR1 ENHRY, CDR2 SYGVKD. CDR3: CAISAGQPYEQYF. CDR3 in DNA: TGTGCCATCAGTGCCGGACAGCCCTACGAGCAGTACTTC.

This clone showed up just once. The chain carries TRBV10-3 and TRBJ2-2; TRBD1 is a possible D gene (6 bases). Germline V gives CDR1 ENHRY, CDR2 SYGVKD. V was cut by 10 bases and J by 1 base, with 16 bases left in between. This CDR3 spans 15 amino acids. The CDR3 spells CATSLGTRNTGELFF. CDR3 nucleotide sequence: TGTGCCACTTCCCTTGGGACAAGGAACACCGGGGAGCTGTTTTTT.

V usage is TRBV11-2 and J usage is TRBJ2-1, with 10 bases identical to TRBD2. The CDR3 sequence is 15 residues long. J was trimmed by 9 bases and V by 3 bases; bases with no gene match: 8. Germline loops: CDR1 SGHAT, CDR2 FQNNGV. CDR3 DNA sequence: TGTGCCAGCAGCTTGTCCCCGGGACTAGCGCTTGAGCAGTTCTTC. Protein product: CASSLSPGLALEQFF.

V usage is TRBV5-1 and J usage is TRBJ2-5; 10 nucleotides align to TRBD1. Germline V gene lookup returns CDR1 SGHRS and CDR2 YFSETQ. V trimming: 0 bases; J trimming: 5 bases; junction bases outside the gene matches: 13. This CDR3 comprises 18 residues. DNA of the CDR3: TGCGCCAGCAGCTTGGCCCACCGACAGGGGGCAGTGTATGAGACCCAGTACTTC. Residues: CASSLAHRQGAVYETQYF.

CDR3 loop: CSASGSYGYTF. DNA for the CDR3: TGCAGTGCTAGTGGGAGCTACGGCTACACCTTC. The chain couples TRBV20-1 to TRBJ1-2; no reliable D call. The CDR3 is 11 residues long. The V end was cut by 3 bases, the J end by 8 bases, with 10 bases between. The germline gives CDR1 DFQATT, CDR2 SNEGSKA (reference sequence).

The V gene is TRBV29-1, the J gene TRBJ1-4; D call uncertain. V dropped 5 bases and J dropped 5 bases, with 3 bases sitting between them. Germline V gene sequence: CDR1 SQVTM, CDR2 ANQGSEA. The CDR3 runs 10 residues. CDR3 in amino acids: CSVRNEKLFF. As DNA, the CDR3 is TGCAGCGTTCGGAATGAAAAACTGTTTTTT. Together with reference TRBV29-1 and TRBJ1-4, the CDR3 gives the full variable domain: SAVISQKPSRDICQRGTSLTIQCQVDSQVTMMFWYRQQPGQSLTLIATANQGSEATYESGFVIDKFPISRPNLTFSTLTVSNMSPEDSSIYLCSVRNEKLFFGSGTQLSVL.